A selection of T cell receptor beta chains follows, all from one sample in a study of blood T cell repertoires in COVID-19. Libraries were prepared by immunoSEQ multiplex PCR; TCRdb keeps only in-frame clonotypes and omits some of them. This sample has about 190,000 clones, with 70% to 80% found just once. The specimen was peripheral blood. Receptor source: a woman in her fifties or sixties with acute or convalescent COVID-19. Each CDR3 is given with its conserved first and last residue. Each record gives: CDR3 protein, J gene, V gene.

CDR3aa: CAWSNGGGWNTEAFF
j_gene: TRBJ1-1
v_gene: TRBV30

CDR3aa: CASSKQGGNTEAFF
j_gene: TRBJ1-1
v_gene: TRBV6-5

CDR3aa: CASSKGSQGTPYNEQFF
j_gene: TRBJ2-1
v_gene: TRBV21-1

CDR3aa: CASSQVGGANTGELFF
j_gene: TRBJ2-2
v_gene: TRBV3-1/TRBV3-2

CDR3aa: CASAIGWDIQYF
j_gene: TRBJ2-4
v_gene: TRBV3-1/TRBV3-2

CDR3aa: CASSPGQGGGQPQHF
j_gene: TRBJ1-5
v_gene: TRBV2

CDR3aa: CASNPTGGYEQYF
j_gene: TRBJ2-7
v_gene: TRBV2

CDR3aa: CASSPRGARGYTF
j_gene: TRBJ1-2
v_gene: TRBV6-5

CDR3aa: CASSRTGEKLFF
j_gene: TRBJ1-4
v_gene: TRBV18

CDR3aa: CASSLVVGSYEQYF
j_gene: TRBJ2-7
v_gene: TRBV5-6

CDR3aa: CASSNTGSSGNTIYF
j_gene: TRBJ1-3
v_gene: TRBV9

CDR3aa: CASSRTRGAVDKNIQYF
j_gene: TRBJ2-4
v_gene: TRBV19

CDR3aa: CASSEWKAGADTQYF
j_gene: TRBJ2-3
v_gene: TRBV25-1

CDR3aa: CAWGDRGVSFF
j_gene: TRBJ1-1
v_gene: TRBV30

CDR3aa: CSASREIWYEQYF
j_gene: TRBJ2-7
v_gene: TRBV20-1

CDR3aa: CASRSFLAATQYF
j_gene: TRBJ2-3
v_gene: TRBV4-1

CDR3aa: CASSLHYVANQPQHF
j_gene: TRBJ1-5
v_gene: TRBV7-2